The subject of this entry is one T cell receptor (beta chain). Its antigen is still unknown. The entry originates in a study of blood T cells in healthy people across ages. Study observations and caveats: Age advanced and TCR beta diversity per million T cells fell, roughly linearly.

A second PCR, run for roughly 7 to 11 cycles, used a sample-barcoded 5' primer plus a J-beta primer mix. Through a template-switch adaptor with 12 random nucleotides, each cDNA molecule received a tag. TCRdb re-derived calls from the 5' RACE reads in MiXCR, one entry per CDR3 protein. This sample has over 600,000 distinct CDR3 sequences, with roughly 21% found just once. The CDR3 is 12 residues long. Germline V gene data show CDR1 as DFQATT and CDR2 as SNEGSKA (reference sequence). Trimming cost V 3 bases and J 0 bases, with 6 bases left between them. The chain recombines TRBV20-1 with TRBJ2-7; D possibly corresponds to TRBD2 (5 bases). Sequenced sample: blood. The clonotype was recovered from a man aged 70 or older in good health. The CDR3 sequence is CSASDYSYEQYF. DNA for the CDR3: TGCAGTGCTAGTGACTACTCCTACGAGCAGTACTTC.